The rows below give T cell receptor beta chains drawn from one sample of a study of CD8 T cells in ankylosing spondylitis. A single record per CDR3 protein comes from TCRdb applying MiXCR to the 5' RACE reads. The table lists fewer than 350,000 distinct CDR3 sequences, approximately 10% of them singletons. The specimen sequenced was blood, either unsorted or a sorted T cell fraction (not recorded which). Receptors were obtained from a female donor with ankylosing spondylitis or in good health (not recorded which). Both conserved end residues are part of each CDR3. A D gene is named only where the DNA matches it firmly. Size is stated for part of the rows, as once, few or many counts, or as a class when the clone is expanded.

clone size	V gene	D gene	J gene	CDR3 protein	CDR3 DNA
many	TRBV6-1	.	TRBJ1-1	CASGLQEGTEAFF	TGTGCCAGCGGCCTACAGGAGGGCACTGAAGCTTTCTTT
.	TRBV7-3	.	TRBJ2-2	CASSLNPGGVTSGELFF	TGTGCCAGCAGCTTAAACCCCGGTGGAGTTACGTCCGGGGAGCTGTTTTTT
.	TRBV9	.	TRBJ2-2	CASSVEAGSNTGELFF	TGTGCCAGCAGCGTAGAGGCAGGGTCAAACACCGGGGAGCTGTTTTTT
many	TRBV7-2	.	TRBJ2-1	CASSLSVGGGDNEQFF	TGTGCCAGCAGCTTATCAGTGGGAGGAGGGGACAATGAGCAGTTCTTC
few	TRBV30	.	TRBJ1-3	CAWSGRVSGNTIYF	TGTGCCTGGAGTGGCCGAGTGTCTGGAAACACCATATATTTT
many	TRBV12-3/TRBV12-4	TRBD2	TRBJ2-1	CASSLSGGGRDEQFF	TGTGCCAGCAGTTTATCTGGGGGAGGGAGGGATGAGCAGTTCTTC
many	TRBV6-1	.	TRBJ1-5	CASSEGPINNQPQHF	TGTGCCAGCAGTGAAGGGCCTATAAACAATCAGCCCCAGCATTTT
many	TRBV5-1	TRBD2	TRBJ2-1	CASSLTGGGYNEQFF	TGCGCCAGCAGCTTGACGGGAGGGGGATACAATGAGCAGTTCTTC
.	TRBV4-2	.	TRBJ2-6	CASSQMAGADSGANVLTF	TGTGCCAGCAGCCAGATGGCGGGGGCGGACTCTGGGGCCAACGTCCTGACTTTC
many	TRBV29-1	.	TRBJ2-3	CSVEVIIPGFTDTQYF	TGCAGCGTTGAAGTCATCATTCCGGGTTTCACAGATACGCAGTATTTT
.	TRBV20-1	TRBD2	TRBJ2-5	CSARGTSGGALKTQYF	TGCAGTGCTAGAGGTACTAGCGGGGGTGCGCTGAAGACCCAGTACTTC
.	TRBV5-1	.	TRBJ2-7	CASSSADSHEQYF	TGCGCCAGCAGCTCTGCAGACAGTCACGAGCAGTACTTC
.	TRBV20-1	.	TRBJ1-5	CSAFAEPNQPQHF	TGCAGTGCGTTCGCGGAGCCTAATCAGCCCCAGCATTTT
few	TRBV4-1	TRBD1	TRBJ1-1	CASSEERIRGSTEAFF	TGCGCCAGCAGCGAAGAGAGAATCAGGGGGAGCACTGAAGCTTTCTTT
many	TRBV28	.	TRBJ2-5	CAVLGTPQETQYF	TGTGCCGTTCTCGGAACCCCACAAGAGACCCAGTACTTC
.	TRBV27	.	TRBJ2-3	CASSLPGVDTQYF	TGTGCCAGCTCCTTACCTGGGGTTGATACGCAGTATTTT
many	TRBV10-3	TRBD1	TRBJ2-1	CAISIDRGPGNEQFF	TGTGCCATCAGTATCGACAGGGGGCCCGGCAATGAGCAGTTCTTC
many	TRBV28	.	TRBJ2-7	CASRGNSYEQYF	TGTGCCAGCAGGGGGAACTCCTACGAGCAGTACTTC
many	TRBV12-3/TRBV12-4	TRBD1	TRBJ1-4	CASSQTGREKLFF	TGTGCCAGCAGCCAGACAGGGAGAGAAAAACTGTTTTTT
few	TRBV20-1	TRBD2	TRBJ2-5	CSADRLAGGTQYF	TGCAGTGCTGACCGACTAGCGGGAGGTACCCAGTACTTC
many	TRBV20-1	.	TRBJ1-6	CSAARTENSPLHF	TGCAGTGCTGCCAGGACAGAAAATTCACCCCTCCACTTT
.	TRBV7-9	.	TRBJ2-3	CASSHRDNAQVSDTQYF	TGTGCCAGCAGCCATAGGGACAATGCGCAGGTATCAGATACGCAGTATTTT
many	TRBV20-1	TRBD2	TRBJ2-1	CSASLAGGLQFF	TGCAGTGCTAGTCTAGCGGGAGGGTTGCAGTTCTTC
few	TRBV3-1	.	TRBJ2-6	CASSPLSTGGANVLTF	TGTGCCAGCAGCCCCCTCTCGACGGGCGGGGCCAACGTCCTGACTTTC
few	TRBV20-1	TRBD2	TRBJ2-5	CSPSGGTPQETQYF	TGCAGTCCCTCGGGGGGGACACCTCAAGAGACCCAGTACTTC
many	TRBV12-3/TRBV12-4	TRBD2	TRBJ2-1	CASSSGTSSIEQFF	TGTGCCAGCAGTTCTGGGACTAGTTCCATTGAGCAGTTCTTC
many	TRBV20-1	.	TRBJ2-3	CSARVPIGGPGGVTQYF	TGCAGTGCTAGAGTCCCCATTGGGGGCCCTGGGGGGGTTACGCAGTATTTT
few	TRBV18	TRBD1	TRBJ2-7	CASSGQGTYEQYF	TGTGCCAGCTCAGGACAGGGTACCTACGAGCAGTACTTC
few	TRBV19	.	TRBJ1-1	CASSEGNTEAFF	TGTGCCAGTTCCGAGGGGAACACTGAAGCTTTCTTT
many	TRBV7-9	.	TRBJ2-1	CASSLKRDNEQFF	TGTGCCAGCAGCTTAAAGCGGGACAATGAGCAGTTCTTC
many	TRBV5-1	.	TRBJ2-7	CASSLDRVYYEQYF	TGCGCCAGCAGCTTGGACAGAGTCTACTACGAGCAGTACTTC
few	TRBV7-2	.	TRBJ2-1	CASGSVGGSSYNEQFF	TGTGCCAGCGGATCGGTGGGGGGAAGCTCCTACAATGAGCAGTTCTTC
many	TRBV7-9	.	TRBJ1-1	CASSLGTNGAFF	TGTGCCAGCAGCTTGGGGACCAATGGGGCTTTCTTT
many	TRBV28	.	TRBJ2-7	CASSLQGGTYEQYF	TGTGCCAGCAGTTTACAGGGCGGGACCTACGAGCAGTACTTC
.	TRBV20-1	.	TRBJ1-6	CSASLLSRAASPLHF	TGCAGTGCATCCTTATTGAGCAGGGCGGCATCACCCCTCCACTTT
many	TRBV7-3	.	TRBJ2-3	CASSPGRYTDTQYF	TGTGCCAGCAGCCCCGGGCGCTATACAGATACGCAGTATTTT
many	TRBV29-1	.	TRBJ2-7	CSVEGGSDEQYF	TGCAGCGTTGAGGGTGGCAGCGACGAGCAGTACTTC
few	TRBV5-1	.	TRBJ2-2	CASSARRELFF	TGCGCCAGCAGCGCAAGAAGGGAGCTGTTTTTT
few	TRBV30	.	TRBJ2-1	CACSLAPWRNEQFF	TGTGCCTGCTCCCTAGCACCGTGGAGGAATGAGCAGTTCTTC
many	TRBV27	.	TRBJ2-1	CASSSQRPSYNEQFF	TGTGCCAGCAGTTCCCAGAGGCCCTCCTACAATGAGCAGTTCTTC
many	TRBV7-2	TRBD1	TRBJ2-5	CASSNRDRVFQETQYF	TGTGCCAGCAGCAACCGGGACAGGGTATTCCAAGAGACCCAGTACTTC
many	TRBV4-2	TRBD1	TRBJ2-2	CASSGTVNTGELFF	TGTGCCAGCAGCGGGACAGTGAACACCGGGGAGCTGTTTTTT
few	TRBV29-1	.	TRBJ1-4	CSAQRSGTNEKLFF	TGCAGCGCCCAACGTTCCGGAACTAATGAAAAACTGTTTTTT
many	TRBV27	TRBD2	TRBJ2-7	CASSDTYGTSGKSYEQYF	TGTGCCAGCAGCGATACATATGGGACTAGCGGGAAATCCTACGAGCAGTACTTC
few	TRBV7-9	.	TRBJ1-3	CASTSGVAGNTIYF	TGTGCCAGCACCTCAGGGGTGGCTGGAAACACCATATATTTT